Below are 32 T cell receptor delta chains sequenced from a single sample in a study of Vδ1+ human thymocytes. Regarding the study as a whole: Thymic TRG and TRD repertoires appeared highly polyclonal, with Gaussian CDR3 length distributions.

The template was reverse-transcribed extracted RNA. Multiplex PCR used pooled V-gene forward primers and a constant-region reverse primer to amplify CDR3s. With CATT, TCRdb re-called clones from the multiplex PCR reads. This table has around 24,000 delta-chain clones, 25% to 30% appearing once. These receptors' targets are unknown. Sequencing input: Vdelta1+ gamma-delta thymocytes from the thymus. The sample's subset: FACS-sorted CD3+ TCRalphabeta- TCRVdelta1+ TCRVdelta2- thymocytes. The receptor source for this set is a boy under two years old who had congenital heart surgery.

This clone was detected only a few times. The V gene is TRDV1, the J gene TRDJ1; D unclear. V was trimmed by 1 base and J by 0 bases, leaving 9 bases between them. Germline CDR1 TSWWSYY, CDR2 QGS. The CDR3 contains 15 residues. The CDR3 is CALGEPWIYTDKLIF. The CDR3 DNA sequence: TGTGCTCTTGGGGAACCGTGGATCTACACCGATAAACTCATCTTT.

The chain is built from TRDV1 and TRDJ1; TRDD3 agrees at 12 bases. The germline V gene encodes CDR1 TSWWSYY and CDR2 QGS. This CDR3 has 23 residues. Losses at the gene ends were 4 bases for V and 0 bases for J; bases not matched to a gene: 24. CDR3 in amino acids: CALGGHLRLGDTLRGHYTDKLIF. CDR3 bases: TGTGCTCTTGGGGGACACCTTCGGCTGGGGGATACGCTTAGAGGTCATTACACCGATAAACTCATCTTT.

This clone has more than one count but fewer than ten. V is TRDV1 and J is TRDJ1; TRDD3 matches 9 bases. Germline V gene data show CDR1 as TSWWSYY and CDR2 as QGS. The CDR3 consists of 28 residues. The junction had 38 bases not matched to a gene; V was cut back by 0 bases and J by 0 bases. Here the CDR3 DNA reads TGTGCTCTTGGGGAACTAACGTTGGGTACTGGGGGACACGATATTAATCCAGGTCCCGAATTGTACACCGATAAACTCATCTTT. Protein: CALGELTLGTGGHDINPGPELYTDKLIF.

The chain has TRDV1 and TRDJ1; D not resolved. V was pared by 5 bases and J by 3 bases, with 7 bases between. Germline V gene sequence: CDR1 TSWWSYY, CDR2 QGS. CDR3 length: 12 residues. The CDR3 DNA reads as TGTGCTCTTGGGTCCGTTCCCGATAAACTCATCTTT. Translated: CALGSVPDKLIF.

Remarks on this clone: A much larger clone differs by one base, so this may be a read error. The V call is TRDV1, the J call TRDJ2; maybe TRDD3 (5 bases). Germline-derived CDR1 and CDR2 are TSWWSYY and QGS. This CDR3 spans 18 amino acids. The chain's CDR3 is CALGERTRGSTLAAQLFF. Here the CDR3 DNA reads TGTGCTCTTGGGGAACGAACAAGGGGGTCAACTTTGGCAGCACAACTCTTCTTT.

Regarding this clone: A much larger clonotype is one base distant, so this may be a read error. The J gene is TRDJ2, the V gene TRDV1, with 8 bases fitting TRDD3. Germline CDR1 reads TSWWSYY; CDR2 reads QGS. The CDR3 is 14 amino acids. J gave up 13 bases and V 2 bases, and 9 bases lay outside the gene matches. The CDR3 protein is CALGESRTGGRLFF. For the CDR3, the DNA is TGTGCTCTTGGGGAAAGCCGTACTGGGGGCCGACTCTTCTTT.

The chain employs TRDV1 and TRDJ1, with D perhaps TRDD3 (5 bases). CDR1 and CDR2 (germline): TSWWSYY, QGS. This CDR3 has 19 residues. V was trimmed by 1 base and J by 11 bases, leaving 32 bases between them. CDR3 sequence: CALGEPLIISGAGNSGLIF. The CDR3 DNA reads as TGTGCTCTTGGGGAACCGTTGATAATCTCGGGGGCAGGGAACTCAGGGCTCATCTTT.

This clone ranks as medium-sized (0.01 to 0.1%). V is TRDV1 and J is TRDJ1, with D possibly being TRDD3 (6 bases). This CDR3 has 19 amino acids. The germline V gene encodes CDR1 TSWWSYY and CDR2 QGS. V lost 5 bases, J lost 1 base, and 26 bases lay in between. The CDR3: CALGPRLAGDRLFTDKLIF. CDR3 sequence (DNA): TGTGCTCTTGGGCCACGGCTCGCTGGGGACCGCCTCTTCACCGATAAACTCATCTTT.

The table lists this clone with a few counts. This chain connects TRDV1 to TRDJ1; 13 nucleotides match TRDD3. Germline values: CDR1 TSWWSYY, CDR2 QGS. V shed 4 bases, J shed 0 bases, and the junction held 32 bases outside the gene matches. The CDR3 has 26 residues. In DNA form, the CDR3 reads TGTGCTCTTGGGGGCCCCCCTTGCGTACTGGGGGATACGCGTATTGAGAACGCTCCTAACACCGATAAACTCATCTTT. This gives the protein CALGGPPCVLGDTRIENAPNTDKLIF.

This chain joins TRDV1 and TRDJ1, with D possibly TRDD3 on 5 matching bases. V gave up 4 bases and J gave up 0 bases, with 15 bases separating them. There are 16 residues in the CDR3. Germline lookup yields CDR1 TSWWSYY and CDR2 QGS. The CDR3 region is CALGGRRGDHTDKLIF. CDR3 bases: TGTGCTCTTGGGGGACGACGAGGGGACCACACCGATAAACTCATCTTT.

The rearrangement joins TRDV1 to TRDJ1; D is ambiguous. The CDR3 is 20 amino acids. Trimming took 8 bases from V and 0 from J, leaving 31 bases between them. Germline V gene data show CDR1 as TSWWSYY and CDR2 as QGS. CDR3 protein: CALFNIERSRDWANTDKLIF. CDR3 in DNA: TGTGCTCTTTTTAACATCGAGCGAAGTAGAGATTGGGCGAACACCGATAAACTCATCTTT.

This clone was seen more than once but under ten times. The V gene is TRDV1, the J gene TRDJ1, with 11 bases lining up with TRDD3. V shed 1 base, J shed 1 base, and the junction held 23 bases outside the gene matches. The germline gives CDR1 TSWWSYY, CDR2 QGS. This CDR3 comprises 23 residues. Here the CDR3 reads CALGEPATRGSTLGDRGTDKLIF. Here the CDR3 DNA reads TGTGCTCTTGGGGAACCAGCCACTCGAGGCTCAACACTGGGGGATAGGGGCACCGATAAACTCATCTTT.

Turning to this clone: With a much larger clone just one base away, this may be a read error. Other DNA sequences in this specimen translate into the identical CDR3. The chain employs TRDV2 and TRDJ1, with D unclear. Germline V gives CDR1 GEAIGNYY, CDR2 EKD. CDR3 size: 18 residues. Trimming left V 0 bases short and J 0 bases short, with 19 bases between. The CDR3, as DNA: TGTGCCTGTGACACCTCGGTGAGGAACGGTCATAACACCGATAAACTCATCTTT. The encoded protein is CACDTSVRNGHNTDKLIF.

This chain uses TRDV1 with TRDJ1, with 13 nucleotides matching TRDD3. With 6 bases clipped from V and 0 bases from J, the junction kept 25 bases outside the gene matches. There are 23 residues in the CDR3. Germline V lookup: CDR1 TSWWSYY, CDR2 QGS. CDR3 residues: CALGRGPVLGDTPMRVYTDKLIF. As DNA, the CDR3 is TGTGCTCTTGGACGCGGCCCCGTACTGGGGGATACGCCAATGAGAGTTTACACCGATAAACTCATCTTT.

This chain links TRDV1 with TRDJ2; the D gene is possibly TRDD3 (6 bases). The CDR3 consists of 22 residues. With 0 bases removed from V and 7 bases from J, the gap between germline ends came to 33 bases. Germline CDR1 is TSWWSYY and CDR2 is QGS. DNA for the CDR3: TGTGCTCTTGGGGAACTACGGAGGGGGACATGGGGACTGATACCTGGGAGAGCACAACTCTTCTTT. Its protein product is CALGELRRGTWGLIPGRAQLFF.

V is TRDV1 and J is TRDJ1; D unresolved. V was pared by 5 bases and J by 8 bases, with 15 bases between. The CDR3 consists of 13 residues. Germline V gives CDR1 TSWWSYY, CDR2 QGS. CDR3 sequence (DNA): TGTGCTCTTGGGTCAAAAGGGCAGGGAAAACTCATCTTT. Translated: CALGSKGQGKLIF.

This clone was recorded a few times. A read error may produce the germline difference seen at one junction end. This sequence joins TRDV1 and TRDJ2; D perhaps matches TRDD2 (9 bases). Germline-derived CDR1 and CDR2 are TSWWSYY and QGS. The CDR3 length is 21 residues. For the CDR3, the DNA is TGTGCTTTTGGGGACCTAACCGGCCTTCCTACCGGGATACGCGCCACAGCACAACTCTTCTTT. As protein: CAFGDLTGLPTGIRATAQLFF.

This rearrangement joins TRDV1 to TRDJ1; weak D call: TRDD3 (5 bases). The CDR3 sequence is 19 residues long. The ends were cut back, 1 base at V and 0 bases at J, with 21 bases in the middle. Per germline, CDR1 TSWWSYY and CDR2 QGS. The CDR3 loop reads CALGEPQSWRPGYTDKLIF. Here the CDR3 DNA reads TGTGCTCTTGGGGAACCCCAAAGCTGGCGTCCGGGATACACCGATAAACTCATCTTT.

On this clone itself: This sample also contains other DNA sequences that code for the same CDR3. The chain couples TRDV1 to TRDJ1; 11 bases match TRDD3. V was pared by 4 bases and J by 4 bases, with 23 bases of the junction left unmatched. Looked up from germline, CDR1 is TSWWSYY and CDR2 is QGS. The CDR3 runs to 21 residues. The CDR3 here is CALGAQAPQVGDTQPFDKLIF. The CDR3 nucleotides read TGTGCTCTTGGGGCTCAGGCCCCTCAAGTGGGGGATACGCAACCCTTCGATAAACTCATCTTT.

The rearrangement joins TRDV1 to TRDJ1, with 11 bases aligning to TRDD3. Germline V gene data show CDR1 as TSWWSYY and CDR2 as QGS. J lost 4 bases, V lost 1 base, and 20 bases had no gene match. The CDR3 loop spans 21 amino acids. The CDR3 protein is CALGEPSLLGDIIKGIDKLIF. DNA for the CDR3: TGTGCTCTTGGGGAACCAAGCTTACTGGGGGATATAATCAAGGGAATCGATAAACTCATCTTT.

The rearrangement uses TRDV1 and TRDJ1, with 10 nucleotides matching TRDD3. V lost 5 bases, J lost 3 bases, and 21 bases stayed unmatched. Germline V gene lookup returns CDR1 TSWWSYY and CDR2 QGS. The CDR3 length is 20 residues. CDR3 DNA sequence: TGTGCTCTTGGGTCGCCTTCCCTCTCATGGGGGATACCTGACCCCGATAAACTCATCTTT. Translating it yields CALGSPSLSWGIPDPDKLIF.

The chain uses TRDV1 and TRDJ1; 11 nucleotides match TRDD3. Germline CDR1 and CDR2: TSWWSYY and QGS. The V gene end was trimmed by 1 base and the J gene end by 2 bases; junction bases not matched to a gene: 36. The CDR3 is 27 residues long. This CDR3 reads CALGEHGPSLRWPLWGIRKGNTDKLIF. The CDR3 nucleotides read TGTGCTCTTGGGGAACATGGACCTAGCCTTCGATGGCCGTTATGGGGGATACGTAAGGGGAATACCGATAAACTCATCTTT.

The rearrangement joins TRDV1 to TRDJ1, with TRDD2 identical over 9 bases. The germline V gene encodes CDR1 TSWWSYY and CDR2 QGS. Losses at the gene ends were 2 bases for V and 1 base for J; bases not matched to a gene: 20. CDR3 length: 21 amino acids. CDR3 in DNA: TGTGCTCTTGGGGAATCTCGGCCTTCCTACCCTTGGGGGTCCTGCACCGATAAACTCATCTTT. Amino acid sequence: CALGESRPSYPWGSCTDKLIF.

Within the sample, this clone is medium-sized. Other nucleotide sequences in the sample specify the same CDR3. This rearrangement joins TRDV1 to TRDJ1, with 8 bases aligning to TRDD3. This CDR3 has 18 residues. Germline-derived CDR1 and CDR2 are TSWWSYY and QGS. Losses at the gene ends were 5 bases for V and 0 bases for J; bases not matched to a gene: 14. Here the CDR3 reads CALGPPPGGYSYTDKLIF. The CDR3 DNA follows: TGTGCTCTTGGGCCCCCTCCGGGGGGATATTCCTACACCGATAAACTCATCTTT.

This clone was counted between two and nine times. V and J are TRDV1 and TRDJ1, with 9 bases aligning to TRDD3. This CDR3 is 19 amino acids long. The V segment lost 6 bases and the J segment 3 bases; nucleotides outside the gene matches: 20. Germline V gene sequence: CDR1 TSWWSYY, CDR2 QGS. The CDR3 nucleotides read TGTGCTCTTGGCCCGAGGCCCCAACCCTGGGGGATTAGTTCCGATAAACTCATCTTT. As protein: CALGPRPQPWGISSDKLIF.

The rearrangement links TRDV1 to TRDJ1; 10 bases line up with TRDD3. V lost 6 bases, J lost 6 bases, and 34 bases stayed unmatched. This CDR3 spans 23 amino acids. Germline-derived CDR1 and CDR2 are TSWWSYY and QGS. The CDR3 here is CALGLDAVLPSSGGYVGGNKLIF. In DNA form, the CDR3 reads TGTGCTCTTGGACTAGACGCCGTTCTTCCTTCGTCTGGGGGATATGTAGGTGGGAATAAACTCATCTTT.

This clone came up a few times. The chain recombines TRDV1 with TRDJ2, with D possibly TRDD3 on 8 matching bases. The germline gives CDR1 TSWWSYY, CDR2 QGS. V gave up 6 bases and J gave up 5 bases, with 34 bases separating them. The CDR3 is 21 residues long. CDR3 in amino acids: CALGSPSSSGTGGSTTAQLFF. Here the CDR3 DNA reads TGTGCTCTTGGCTCCCCTTCCTCATCTGGTACTGGGGGCTCGACTACAGCACAACTCTTCTTT.

Worth noting for this clone: A clone one base away is much larger, so this may be a read error. The sample contains more than one DNA sequence encoding this CDR3. The gene calls are TRDV1 and TRDJ1; 11 bases are a match to TRDD3. This CDR3 is built from 18 residues. V dropped 0 bases and J dropped 5; count of bases not matched to a gene: 11. From germline, CDR1 is TSWWSYY and CDR2 QGS. The CDR3 here is CALGELFLHWGISDKLIF. The CDR3 DNA sequence: TGTGCTCTTGGGGAACTATTCCTCCACTGGGGGATATCGGATAAACTCATCTTT.

The J gene is TRDJ1, the V gene TRDV1, with D maybe TRDD2 (6 bases). The CDR3 is 15 amino acids. The V end was cut by 5 bases, the J end by 1 base, with 14 bases between. Germline V lookup: CDR1 TSWWSYY, CDR2 QGS. The CDR3 spells CALGNSAFRTDKLIF. CDR3 coding DNA: TGTGCTCTTGGGAATTCGGCCTTCCGCACCGATAAACTCATCTTT.

This chain joins TRDV1 and TRDJ1; 11 bases are shared with TRDD3. The germline CDR1 and CDR2 sequences are TSWWSYY and QGS. The CDR3 totals 18 residues. V lost 3 bases, J lost 1 base, and 10 bases stayed unmatched. CDR3 nucleotide sequence: TGTGCTCTTGGGGATCCCAACCTGGGGGATACTCCCACCGATAAACTCATCTTT. Protein: CALGDPNLGDTPTDKLIF.

The chain couples TRDV1 to TRDJ1; a weak D match, TRDD3 (6 bases). Trimming pared 4 bases from V and 4 bases from J, leaving 37 bases between. The V gene's germline CDR1 is TSWWSYY and CDR2 QGS. The CDR3 has 22 residues. This CDR3 reads CALGGPLVLGPDGTFRGDKLIF. In nucleotides, the CDR3 is TGTGCTCTTGGGGGGCCACTGGTACTGGGTCCGGATGGGACGTTTCGAGGCGATAAACTCATCTTT.

This clone was observed a handful of times. Just one base apart from a much larger clone, this may be a read error. The gene calls are TRDV1 and TRDJ1; no definite D call. Germline CDR1 reads TSWWSYY; CDR2 reads QGS. The CDR3 totals 14 residues. This CDR3 is CALGGPLYTDQLIF. DNA of the CDR3: TGTGCTCTTGGGGGTCCTCTTTACACCGATCAACTCATCTTT.